The following is a TCR beta chain sequence with its context. MiXCR, applied by TCRdb to the RACE reads, yields one record per CDR3 protein. Among about 250,000 distinct CDR3 sequences listed, 7.5% to 9% were seen once. Time point denoted: pre-sensitization, week 0. The treatment was: therapeutic diphenylcyclopropenone sensitization with weekly scalp DPC. This entry is derived from a study of human T cells and chemical hapten exposure. Germline V gene lookup returns CDR1 SGHTA and CDR2 FQGTGA. CDR3 length: 16 amino acids. V lost 6 bases and J 7 bases, leaving 24 bases between the germline ends. The clonotype comes from a man aged 18 to 30 with alopecia areata. Some clones in this sample may be carry-over from other donors' samples. The chain carries TRBV7-3 and TRBJ1-2; tentative D call: TRBD1 (6 bases). Here the sequenced sample was whole blood, taken in connection with sensitization to the hapten diphenylcyclopropenone (DPC). As DNA, the CDR3 is TGTGCCAGCAGTGACCGGGACAACCCCGGGCGTCGTGGCTACACCTTC. This codes for CASSDRDNPGRRGYTF.